The T cell receptor (beta chain) described here comes from a study of T cell responses to AZD1222 COVID-19 vaccine. The germline gives CDR1 SGHRS, CDR2 YFSETQ. The V end lost 3 bases, the J end lost 5 bases, and 13 bases lay between the germline ends. CDR3 length equals 14 residues. The table came from immunoSEQ multiplex PCR; TCRdb's copy has only in-frame clones and leaves some out. The sample lists some 120,000 clones, 92% occurring once. As to this clone: Its antigen is still unknown.

Study-level results: None of the repertoires were sampled until the peak T cell response had passed. It should be noted that donors were predominantly white British and more often female, and clonal diversity was possibly underestimated.

The clonotype originates from an adult in good health. This sample comprised peripheral blood, obtained on day 0 of AZD1222 vaccination. The rearrangement joins TRBV5-1 to TRBJ2-3; possibly TRBD1 for D (6 bases). CDR3 region: CASSWSRTEDTQYF. CDR3 DNA sequence: TGCGCCAGCAGCTGGTCCCGGACAGAAGATACGCAGTATTTT.